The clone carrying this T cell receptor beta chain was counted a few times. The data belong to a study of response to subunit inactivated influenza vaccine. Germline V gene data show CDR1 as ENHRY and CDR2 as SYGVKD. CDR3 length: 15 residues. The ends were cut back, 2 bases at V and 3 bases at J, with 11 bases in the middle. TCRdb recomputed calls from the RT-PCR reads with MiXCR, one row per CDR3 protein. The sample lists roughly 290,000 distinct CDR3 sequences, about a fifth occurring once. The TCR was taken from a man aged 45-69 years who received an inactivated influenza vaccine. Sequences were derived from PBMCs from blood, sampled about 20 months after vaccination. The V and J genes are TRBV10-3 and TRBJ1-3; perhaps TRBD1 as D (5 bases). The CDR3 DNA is TGTGCCATCAGTGAGATGTGGGGGTATGGAAACACCATATATTTT. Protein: CAISEMWGYGNTIYF.